Presented here are 10 T cell receptor beta chains from one specimen sequenced in a study of T cell responses to AZD1222 COVID-19 vaccine (dated by TCRdb to the early 2020s). This specimen's time point label, interpreted: baseline before first vaccination. The receptor library was made with the immunoSEQ multiplex PCR assay. TCRdb stores this immuneACCESS table with in-frame sequences only. Part of the clones is absent; in the studies checked, under half of the shortfall reflects unresolved V genes, and no reason is known for the rest. This sample gives some 120,000 clones in total; roughly 90% of them show up just once. The top ten clonotypes cover less than 2% of the sample. Here the sequenced sample was peripheral blood, taken on day 0 of AZD1222 vaccination. The receptors stem from an adult in good health.

This chain joins TRBV6-5 and TRBJ2-7; 10 bases match TRBD2. The CDR3 spans 16 residues. J lost 4 bases, V lost 2 bases, and 8 bases had no gene match. The germline gives CDR1 MNHEY, CDR2 SVGAGI. The CDR3, as DNA: TGTGCCAGCAGTTACCTGGCTAGCGGGAGTTTTTACGAGCAGTACTTC. Amino acid sequence: CASSYLASGSFYEQYF.

This chain connects TRBV19 to TRBJ1-1; a weak D match, TRBD1 (6 bases). CDR3 length equals 13 residues. CDR1 is LNHDA, CDR2 SQIVND, per germline (reference sequence). Deletions cut 7 bases from V and 3 bases from J, with 12 bases between. CDR3 protein: CASKSRGDTEAFF. Written as DNA, the CDR3 is TGTGCCAGTAAGTCCAGGGGAGACACTGAAGCTTTCTTT. Looking up the rest from reference TRBV19 and TRBJ1-1 gives the full variable domain: DGGITQSPKYLFRKEGQNVTLSCEQNLNHDAMYWYRQDPGQGLRLIYYSQIVNDFQKGDIAEGYSVSREKKESFPLTVTSAQKNPTAFYLCASKSRGDTEAFFGQGTRLTVV.

The rearrangement links TRBV7-9 to TRBJ2-1, with 7 positions matching TRBD1. This CDR3 contains 15 residues. Germline lookup yields CDR1 SEHNR and CDR2 FQNEAQ (reference sequence). The trim removed 6 bases at V and 2 bases at J, leaving 7 bases unmatched. CDR3 residues: CASSRQGSAYNEQFF. CDR3 DNA sequence: TGTGCCAGCAGTCGACAGGGTAGCGCCTACAATGAGCAGTTCTTC.

The CDR3 DNA follows: TGTGCCAGCAGCAGTCGGGGCCTCTCCTATAATTCACCCCTCCACTTT. Residues: CASSSRGLSYNSPLHF. The genes are TRBV11-3 and TRBJ1-6; a possible D gene is TRBD1 (5 bases). V shed 5 bases and J shed 0 bases, with 11 bases lying between them. The length of the CDR3 is 16 residues. Germline CDR1 is SGHNT and CDR2 is YENEEA.

J is TRBJ1-2 and V is TRBV28, with D uncertain. Germline CDR1 MDHEN, CDR2 SYDVKM. Trimming stripped 1 base from V and 6 bases from J, with 9 bases between. The CDR3 contains 13 residues. CDR3 DNA sequence: TGTGCCAGCAGTTTATCCGGCGTCAATGGCTACACCTTC. Its protein is CASSLSGVNGYTF.

The genes are TRBV5-4 and TRBJ2-2; 10 bases are a match to TRBD2. The CDR3 runs to 18 residues. Germline CDR1 reads SGHNT; CDR2 reads YYREEE (reference sequence). J was trimmed by 3 bases and V by 0 bases; bases with no gene match: 8. The CDR3 DNA follows: TGTGCCAGCAGCTTGGGGTCTAGCGGGAGCGCGGACACCGGGGAGCTGTTTTTT. This gives the protein CASSLGSSGSADTGELFF. Full variable domain (remainder filled in from reference TRBV5-4 and TRBJ2-2): ETGVTQSPTHLIKTRGQQVTLRCSSQSGHNTVSWYQQALGQGPQFIFQYYREEENGRGNFPPRFSGLQFPNYSSELNVNALELDDSALYLCASSLGSSGSADTGELFFGEGSRLTVL.

The chain uses TRBV29-1 and TRBJ2-1; possibly TRBD2 for D (7 bases). V dropped 8 bases and J dropped 4 bases, with 15 bases sitting between them. Germline V gives CDR1 SQVTM, CDR2 ANQGSEA. This CDR3 comprises 13 residues. CDR3: CSSGGGSYNEQFF. CDR3 nucleotides: TGCAGCTCGGGGGGCGGGAGTTACAATGAGCAGTTCTTC.

The J gene is TRBJ2-2, the V gene TRBV5-1, with unresolved D. V dropped 0 bases and J dropped 4 bases, with 7 bases sitting between them. CDR3 size: 14 residues. The germline V gene has CDR1 SGHRS and CDR2 YFSETQ. CDR3 protein: CASSLEAPTGELFF. Written as DNA, the CDR3 is TGCGCCAGCAGCTTGGAGGCTCCCACCGGGGAGCTGTTTTTT.

This clone occurred once. The chain has TRBV2 and TRBJ2-1; 7 bases are a match to TRBD2. The V gene end was trimmed by 2 bases and the J gene end by 8 bases; junction bases not matched to a gene: 6. The V gene's germline CDR1 is SNHLY and CDR2 FYNNEI. CDR3 length: 14 amino acids. CDR3 in amino acids: CASSETGGIDEQFF. For the CDR3, the DNA is TGTGCCAGCAGTGAAACGGGAGGAATTGATGAGCAGTTCTTC.

V gene TRBV7-5 combines with J gene TRBJ2-4; the D call of TRBD1 is as the table states it, not checked on the DNA. TRBV7-5 is annotated as a pseudogene. This CDR3 has 13 amino acids. In DNA, the CDR3 is TGTGTCAGAAGTCTGACAGCGAAAAACATTCAGTACTTC. It is translated as CVRSLTAKNIQYF.